The clone carrying this T cell receptor beta chain was seen more than once but under ten times. The CDR3 loop spans 15 amino acids. The V and J ends lost 5 bases and 4 bases, in that order; junction bases with no gene match: 9. CDR1 and CDR2 from the germline V gene are SGHTA and FQGNSA. The source of the sample is a study of T-cell reconstitution after alpha-beta-depleted transplantation in children. Unique molecular identifiers were used to barcode this TCRbeta library. TCRdb reanalysed the PCR reads using MiXCR and keeps one entry per CDR3 protein. The sample holds approximately 520,000 distinct CDR3 sequences; 30% to 35% are singletons and the top ten take 2% to 3%.

This TCR came from a human donor who donated a stem cell graft to a child with aplastic anemia. The chain carries TRBV7-2 and TRBJ1-2, with 8 bases identical to TRBD1. The input for sequencing was PBMCs from the stem cell graft donor, taken from the stem cell graft. CDR3 DNA: TGTGCCAGCAGCATGGACAGGGCGGTTGGCTATGGCTACACCTTC. Protein: CASSMDRAVGYGYTF. The variable domain in full, with the rest retrieved from reference TRBV7-2 and TRBJ1-2, is GAGVSQSPSNKVTEKGKDVELRCDPISGHTALYWYRQSLGQGLEFLIYFQGNSAPDKSGLPSDRFSAERTGGSVSTLTIQRTQQEDSAVYLCASSMDRAVGYGYTFGSGTRLTVV.